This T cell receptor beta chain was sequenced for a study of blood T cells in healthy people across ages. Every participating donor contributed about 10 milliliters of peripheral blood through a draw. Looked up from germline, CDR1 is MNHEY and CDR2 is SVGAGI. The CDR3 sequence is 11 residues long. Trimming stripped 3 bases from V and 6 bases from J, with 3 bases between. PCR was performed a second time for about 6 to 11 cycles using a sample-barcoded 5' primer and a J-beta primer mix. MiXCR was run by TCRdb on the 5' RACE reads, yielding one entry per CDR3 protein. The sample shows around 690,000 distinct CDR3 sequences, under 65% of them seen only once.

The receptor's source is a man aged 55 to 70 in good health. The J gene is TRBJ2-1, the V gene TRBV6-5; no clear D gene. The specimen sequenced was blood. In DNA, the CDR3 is TGTGCCAGCAGTTATACCAATGAGCAGTTCTTC. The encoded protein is CASSYTNEQFF.